The 9 T cell receptor beta chains reported below all come from one sample, sequenced in a study of shared clonotypes between healthy human individuals. Sequencing used immunoSEQ multiplex PCR; TCRdb keeps in-frame clones, though not all of them. The table has just over 2,000,000 clones, roughly 94% seen once. The sequenced sample consisted of naive CD4+ T cells sorted from blood. Subset specified: CD45RA+ positively selected. The source of these receptors is a man aged 18 to 35 in good health.

With regard to this clone: A much larger clonotype is one base distant, so this may be a read error. Other DNA sequences from this sample encode an identical CDR3 as well. This chain links TRBV29-1 with TRBJ1-4; the D gene is possibly TRBD1 (6 bases). Germline V gene data show CDR1 as SQVTM and CDR2 as ANQGSEA. V dropped 4 bases and J dropped 5 bases, with 11 bases sitting between them. The CDR3 loop spans 13 amino acids. CDR3 DNA sequence: TGCAGCGTTGCGACAGGAATCAATGAAAAACTGTTTTTT. Its protein product is CSVATGINEKLFF.

V gene TRBV19 combines with J gene TRBJ1-1; weak D call: TRBD1 (5 bases). There are 15 residues in the CDR3. V was trimmed by 0 bases and J by 4 bases, leaving 12 bases between them. Germline loops: CDR1 LNHDA, CDR2 SQIVND (reference sequence). As DNA, the CDR3 is TGTGCCAGTAGTATAGATAGGGGAAGTATCACTGAAGCTTTCTTT. Translated: CASSIDRGSITEAFF.

This clone was observed a single time. The chain links TRBV6-5 to TRBJ1-2; D possibly corresponds to TRBD1 (6 bases). The CDR3 runs to 14 residues. Deletions cut 11 bases from V and 7 bases from J, with 23 bases between. CDR1 is MNHEY and CDR2 is SVGAGI in the germline V gene. CDR3: CAAHRALTGSGYTF. DNA of the CDR3: TGTGCCGCCCATCGGGCGCTAACAGGGTCTGGCTACACCTTC.

This clone was detected only a few times. The rearrangement links TRBV19 to TRBJ1-6, with D tentatively TRBD1 (6 bases). Per germline, CDR1 LNHDA and CDR2 SQIVND (reference sequence). The CDR3 is made up of 15 amino acids. The V gene lost 5 bases and the J gene lost 7 bases, with 15 bases spanning the gap. CDR3 protein: CASSPGTLINSPLHF. The CDR3 nucleotides read TGTGCCAGTAGTCCTGGGACACTGATAAATTCACCCCTCCACTTT.

J is TRBJ1-1 and V is TRBV28, with D possibly TRBD1 on 6 matching bases. Germline CDR1 MDHEN, CDR2 SYDVKM. The CDR3 totals 15 residues. The CDR3 here is CAVLPDLGGNTEAFF. For the CDR3, the DNA is TGTGCAGTCTTACCGGACCTCGGGGGCAACACTGAAGCTTTCTTT.

CDR3 bases: TGCGCCAGCAGTCCAGTGGGAGAGACCCAGTACTTC. Translating gives CASSPVGETQYF. The gene calls are TRBV10-2 and TRBJ2-5, with D unresolved. V lost 5 bases and J lost 4, with 8 bases in between. This CDR3 spans 12 amino acids. CDR1 and CDR2 (germline): WSHSY, SAAADI.

V gene TRBV6-4 combines with J gene TRBJ2-2; D not resolved. V shed 3 bases and J shed 6 bases, with 8 bases lying between them. Germline V CDR1 and CDR2: MRHNA, SNTAGT. The CDR3 loop spans 13 amino acids. The CDR3 nucleotides are TGTGCCAGCAGTGAGGGTCCGGCCGGGGAGCTGTTTTTT. Translation: CASSEGPAGELFF.

The chain couples TRBV11-2 to TRBJ2-3; no clear D. CDR1 and CDR2 (germline): SGHAT, FQNNGV. The CDR3 extends over 12 amino acids. Deletions cut 1 base from V and 6 bases from J, with 5 bases between. CDR3 coding DNA: TGTGCCAGCAGCTTAGTCATGGATACGCAGTATTTT. Translation: CASSLVMDTQYF.

With regard to this clone: Other DNA sequences in this specimen translate into the identical CDR3. The genes are TRBV11-2 and TRBJ2-7; D is undetermined. The CDR3 loop spans 15 amino acids. The V gene lost 0 bases and the J gene lost 0 bases, with 9 bases spanning the gap. The germline CDR1 and CDR2 sequences are SGHAT and FQNNGV. CDR3 residues: CASSLDLAVSYEQYF. For the CDR3, the DNA is TGTGCCAGCAGCTTAGATCTGGCGGTCTCCTACGAGCAGTACTTC. Combining the CDR3 with reference TRBV11-2 and TRBJ2-7 gives the whole variable domain EAGVAQSPRYKIIEKRQSVAFWCNPISGHATLYWYQQILGQGPKLLIQFQNNGVVDDSQLPKDRFSAERLKGVDSTLKIQPAKLEDSAVYLCASSLDLAVSYEQYFGPGTRLTVT.